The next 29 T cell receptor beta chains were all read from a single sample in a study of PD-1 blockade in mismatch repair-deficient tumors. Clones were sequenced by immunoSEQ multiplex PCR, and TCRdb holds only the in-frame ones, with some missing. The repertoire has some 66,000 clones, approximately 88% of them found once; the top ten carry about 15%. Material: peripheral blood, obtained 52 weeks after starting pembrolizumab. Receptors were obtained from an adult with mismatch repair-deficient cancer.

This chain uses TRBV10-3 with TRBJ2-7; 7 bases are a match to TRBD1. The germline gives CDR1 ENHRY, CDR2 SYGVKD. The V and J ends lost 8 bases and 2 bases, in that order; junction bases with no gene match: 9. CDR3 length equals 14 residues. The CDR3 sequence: CAIGVGQATYEQYF. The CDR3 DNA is TGTGCCATCGGCGTAGGACAGGCGACCTACGAGCAGTACTTC.

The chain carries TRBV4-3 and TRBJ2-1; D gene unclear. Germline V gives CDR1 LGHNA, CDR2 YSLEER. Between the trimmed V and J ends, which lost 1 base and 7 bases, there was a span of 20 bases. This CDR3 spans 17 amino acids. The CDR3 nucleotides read TGCGCCAGCAGCCAAGCGGATTCACCAACCCTGATAAATGAGCAGTTCTTC. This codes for CASSQADSPTLINEQFF.

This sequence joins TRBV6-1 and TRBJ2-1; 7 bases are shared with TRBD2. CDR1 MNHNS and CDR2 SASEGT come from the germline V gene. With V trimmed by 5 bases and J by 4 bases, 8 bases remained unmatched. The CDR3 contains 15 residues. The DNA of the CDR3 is TGTGCCAGCAGTTCATCTAGCGGTTCTTACAATGAGCAGTTCTTC. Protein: CASSSSSGSYNEQFF.

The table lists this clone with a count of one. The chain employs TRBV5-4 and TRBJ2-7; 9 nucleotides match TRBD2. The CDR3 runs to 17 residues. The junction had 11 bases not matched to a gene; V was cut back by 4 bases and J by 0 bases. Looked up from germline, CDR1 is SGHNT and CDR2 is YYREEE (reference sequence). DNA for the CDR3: TGTGCCAGCAGCCAAGGGCCTAGCGGGGCTTCCTCCTACGAGCAGTACTTC. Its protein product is CASSQGPSGASSYEQYF.

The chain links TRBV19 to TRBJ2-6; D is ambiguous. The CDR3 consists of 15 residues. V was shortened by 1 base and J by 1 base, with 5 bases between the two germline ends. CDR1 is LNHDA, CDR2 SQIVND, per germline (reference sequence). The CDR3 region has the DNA TGTGCCAGTAGTATAGGTAGGTCTGGGGCCAACGTCCTGACTTTC. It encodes CASSIGRSGANVLTF.

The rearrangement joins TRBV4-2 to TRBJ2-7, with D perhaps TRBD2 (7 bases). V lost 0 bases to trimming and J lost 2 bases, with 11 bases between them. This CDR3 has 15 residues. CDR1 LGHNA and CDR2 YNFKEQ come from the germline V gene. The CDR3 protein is CASSQDQGTTYEQYF. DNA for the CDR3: TGTGCCAGCAGCCAAGATCAGGGGACTACCTACGAGCAGTACTTC.

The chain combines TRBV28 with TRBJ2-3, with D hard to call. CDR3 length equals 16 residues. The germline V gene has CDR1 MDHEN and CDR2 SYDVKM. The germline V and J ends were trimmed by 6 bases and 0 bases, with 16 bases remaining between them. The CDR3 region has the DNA TGTGCCAGCAGGGCTCCGGACCTTTATAGCACAGATACGCAGTATTTT. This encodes CASRAPDLYSTDTQYF.

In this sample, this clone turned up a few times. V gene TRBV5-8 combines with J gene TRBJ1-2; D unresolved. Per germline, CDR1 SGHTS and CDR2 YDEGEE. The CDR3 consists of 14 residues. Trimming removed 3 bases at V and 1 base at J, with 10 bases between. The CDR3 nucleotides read TGTGCCAGCAGCTACGGTCGCGGTAACTATGGCTACACCTTC. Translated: CASSYGRGNYGYTF.

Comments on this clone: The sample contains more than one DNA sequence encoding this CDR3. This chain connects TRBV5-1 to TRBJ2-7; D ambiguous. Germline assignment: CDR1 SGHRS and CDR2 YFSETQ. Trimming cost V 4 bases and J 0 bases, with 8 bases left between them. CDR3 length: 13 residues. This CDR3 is CASSTRGSYEQYF. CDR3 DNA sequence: TGCGCCAGCAGCACTCGCGGCTCCTACGAGCAGTACTTC.

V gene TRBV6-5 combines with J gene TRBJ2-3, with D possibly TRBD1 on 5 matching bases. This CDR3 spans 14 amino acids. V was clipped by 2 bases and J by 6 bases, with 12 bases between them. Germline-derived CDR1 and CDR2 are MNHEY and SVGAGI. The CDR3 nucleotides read TGTGCCAGCAGTTACGTCCAGGGCCAGGATACGCAGTATTTT. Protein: CASSYVQGQDTQYF.

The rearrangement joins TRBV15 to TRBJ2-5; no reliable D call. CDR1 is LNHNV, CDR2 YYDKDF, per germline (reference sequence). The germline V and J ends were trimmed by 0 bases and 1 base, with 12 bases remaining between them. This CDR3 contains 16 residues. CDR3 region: CATSRDMEWGQETQYF. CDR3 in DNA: TGTGCCACCAGCAGAGATATGGAATGGGGCCAAGAGACCCAGTACTTC.

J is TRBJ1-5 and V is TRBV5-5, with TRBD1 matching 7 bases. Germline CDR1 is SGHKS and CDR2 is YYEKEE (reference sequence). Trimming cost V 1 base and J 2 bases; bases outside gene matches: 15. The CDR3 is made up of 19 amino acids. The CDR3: CASSLSAGTVFKGNQPQHF. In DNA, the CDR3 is TGTGCCAGCAGCTTGTCCGCCGGGACAGTCTTTAAAGGCAATCAGCCCCAGCATTTT.

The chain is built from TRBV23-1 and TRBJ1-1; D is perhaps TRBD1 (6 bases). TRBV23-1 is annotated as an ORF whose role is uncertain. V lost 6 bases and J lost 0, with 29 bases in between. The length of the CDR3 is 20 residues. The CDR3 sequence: CASRLLPPTGLSGLNTEAFF. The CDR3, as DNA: TGCGCCAGCAGACTACTACCCCCAACAGGGCTGTCCGGATTGAACACTGAAGCTTTCTTT.

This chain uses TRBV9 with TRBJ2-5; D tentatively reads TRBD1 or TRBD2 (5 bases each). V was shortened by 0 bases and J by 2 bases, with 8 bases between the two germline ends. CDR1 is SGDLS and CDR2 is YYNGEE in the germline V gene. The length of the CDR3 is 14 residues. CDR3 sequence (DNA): TGTGCCAGCAGCGTAGCTGGGACGCAAGAGACCCAGTACTTC. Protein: CASSVAGTQETQYF.

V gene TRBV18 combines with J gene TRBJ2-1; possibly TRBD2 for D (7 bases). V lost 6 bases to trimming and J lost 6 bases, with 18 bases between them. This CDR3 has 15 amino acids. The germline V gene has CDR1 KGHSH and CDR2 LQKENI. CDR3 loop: CASSRGGGGGNEQFF. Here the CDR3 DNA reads TGTGCCAGCTCCCGCGGCGGGGGAGGGGGCAATGAGCAGTTCTTC.

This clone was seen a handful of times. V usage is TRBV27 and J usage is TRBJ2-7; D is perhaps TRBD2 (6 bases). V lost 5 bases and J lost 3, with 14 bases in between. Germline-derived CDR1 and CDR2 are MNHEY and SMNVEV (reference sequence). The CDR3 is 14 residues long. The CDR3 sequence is CASSNLGGIYEQYF. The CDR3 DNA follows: TGTGCCAGCAGTAACCTTGGGGGGATCTACGAGCAGTACTTC.

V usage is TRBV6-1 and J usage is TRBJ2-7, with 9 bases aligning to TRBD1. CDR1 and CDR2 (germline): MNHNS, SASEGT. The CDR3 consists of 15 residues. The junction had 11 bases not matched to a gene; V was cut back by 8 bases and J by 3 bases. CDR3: CASPGTGQRNYEQYF. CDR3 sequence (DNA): TGTGCCAGCCCCGGGACAGGGCAGAGAAACTACGAGCAGTACTTC.

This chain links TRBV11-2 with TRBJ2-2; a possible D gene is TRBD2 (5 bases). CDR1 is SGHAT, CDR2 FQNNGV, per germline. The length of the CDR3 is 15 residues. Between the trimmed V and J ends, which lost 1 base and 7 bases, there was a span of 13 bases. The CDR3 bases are TGTGCCAGCAGCTTAGGGCCGAGCGCGGGCGGGGAGCTGTTTTTT. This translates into CASSLGPSAGGELFF.

CDR3 region: CASRQGTSAYEQYF. For the CDR3, the DNA is TGTGCCAGCAGACAGGGAACTAGCGCGTACGAGCAGTACTTC. This chain uses TRBV6-5 with TRBJ2-7; D is possibly TRBD2 (7 bases). Trimming took off 6 bases at V and 4 bases at J, with 16 bases between the two ends. Germline CDR1 MNHEY, CDR2 SVGAGI. The CDR3 extends over 14 amino acids.

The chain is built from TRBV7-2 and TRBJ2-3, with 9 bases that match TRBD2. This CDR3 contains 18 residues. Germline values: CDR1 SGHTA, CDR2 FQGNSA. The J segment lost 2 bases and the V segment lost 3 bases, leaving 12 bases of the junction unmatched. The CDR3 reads CASSFMRTSEAYTDTQYF. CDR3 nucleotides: TGTGCCAGCAGCTTTATGAGGACTAGCGAGGCCTACACAGATACGCAGTATTTT.

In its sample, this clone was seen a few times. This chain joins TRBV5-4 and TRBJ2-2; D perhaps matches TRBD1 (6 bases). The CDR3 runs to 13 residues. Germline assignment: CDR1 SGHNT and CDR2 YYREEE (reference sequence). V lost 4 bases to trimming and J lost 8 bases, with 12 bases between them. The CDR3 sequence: CASSDRTAGELFF. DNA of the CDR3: TGTGCCAGCAGCGATCGGACAGCGGGGGAGCTGTTTTTT.

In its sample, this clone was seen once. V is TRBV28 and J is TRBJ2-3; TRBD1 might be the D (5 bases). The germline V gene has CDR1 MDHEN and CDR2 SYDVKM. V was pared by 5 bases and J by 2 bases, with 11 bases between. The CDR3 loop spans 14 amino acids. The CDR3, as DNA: TGTGCCAGCAGTCCCAGGGCGGACACAGATACGCAGTATTTT. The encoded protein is CASSPRADTDTQYF. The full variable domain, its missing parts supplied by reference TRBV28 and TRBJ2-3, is DVKVTQSSRYLVKRTGEKVFLECVQDMDHENMFWYRQDPGLGLRLIYFSYDVKMKEKGDIPEGYSVSREKKERFSLILESASTNQTSMYLCASSPRADTDTQYFGPGTRLTVL.

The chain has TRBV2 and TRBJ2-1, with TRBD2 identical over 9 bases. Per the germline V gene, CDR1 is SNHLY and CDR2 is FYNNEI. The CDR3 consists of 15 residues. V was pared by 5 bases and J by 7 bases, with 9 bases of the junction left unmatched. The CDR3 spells CASSRGRDARNEQFF. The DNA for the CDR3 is TGTGCCAGCAGTCGCGGGAGGGACGCACGGAATGAGCAGTTCTTC.

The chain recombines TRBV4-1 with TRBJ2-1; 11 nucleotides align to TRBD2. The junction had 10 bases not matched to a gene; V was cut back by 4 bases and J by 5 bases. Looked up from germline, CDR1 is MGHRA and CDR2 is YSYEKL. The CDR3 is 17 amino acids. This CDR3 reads CASSPITLAGDDNEQFF. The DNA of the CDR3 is TGCGCCAGCAGCCCTATTACACTAGCGGGAGATGACAATGAGCAGTTCTTC.

The CDR3 reads CASSDWDSGEAFF. CDR3 in DNA: TGTGCCAGCAGTGACTGGGATTCAGGTGAAGCTTTCTTT. The rearrangement links TRBV25-1 to TRBJ1-1, with D uncertain. Per the germline V gene, CDR1 is MGHDK and CDR2 is SYGVNS. The CDR3 is made up of 13 amino acids. V was cut by 3 bases and J by 7 bases, with 12 bases left in between.

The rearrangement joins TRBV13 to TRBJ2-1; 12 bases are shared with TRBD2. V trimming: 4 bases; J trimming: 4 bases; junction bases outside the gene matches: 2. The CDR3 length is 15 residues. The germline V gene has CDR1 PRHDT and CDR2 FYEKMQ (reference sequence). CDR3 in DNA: TGTGCCAGCAGCTCGACTAGCGGGAGTTACAATGAGCAGTTCTTC. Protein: CASSSTSGSYNEQFF.

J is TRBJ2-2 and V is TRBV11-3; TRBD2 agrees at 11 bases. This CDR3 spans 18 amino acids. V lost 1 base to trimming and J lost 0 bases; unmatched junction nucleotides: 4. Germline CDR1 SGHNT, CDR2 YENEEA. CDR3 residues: CASSLGRTSGSNTGELFF. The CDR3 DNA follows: TGTGCCAGCAGCTTAGGAAGGACTAGCGGGTCGAACACCGGGGAGCTGTTTTTT.

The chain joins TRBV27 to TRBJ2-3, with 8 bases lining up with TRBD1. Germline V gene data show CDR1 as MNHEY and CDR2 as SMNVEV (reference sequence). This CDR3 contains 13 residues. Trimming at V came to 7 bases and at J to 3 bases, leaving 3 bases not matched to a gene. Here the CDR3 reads CASKDRVTDTQYF. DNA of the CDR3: TGTGCCAGCAAGGACAGGGTTACAGATACGCAGTATTTT.

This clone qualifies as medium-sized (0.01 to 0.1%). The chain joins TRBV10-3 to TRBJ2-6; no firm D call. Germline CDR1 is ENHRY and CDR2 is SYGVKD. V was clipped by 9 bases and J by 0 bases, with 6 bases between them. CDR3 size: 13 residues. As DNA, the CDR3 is TGTGCCATGTCTACCTCTGGGGCCAACGTCCTGACTTTC. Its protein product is CAMSTSGANVLTF.